A selection of T cell receptor beta chains follows, all from one sample in a study of OX40 agonist ivuxolimab in advanced cancers. Clones were sequenced by immunoSEQ multiplex PCR, and TCRdb holds only the in-frame ones, with some missing. The sample carries fewer than 85,000 clones, 80% to 90% recorded once. The sequences come from CD4+ or CD8+ T cells sorted from blood, collected in a trial of the OX40 agonist ivuxolimab. Receptors originate from an adult with an advanced solid tumor such as melanoma, head and neck, liver or kidney cancer. The CDR3 runs from the conserved cysteine through the conserved F or W. The D gene is left open where the match is weak. A clone size is listed for some rows: how often the clone was seen (once, few, many), or a class if it is expanded.

>15|NA|TRBJ2-7|TRBD1|TRBV5-1
CASSGVPGQQIEQYF
TGCGCCAGCAGCGGAGTCCCGGGACAGCAGATTGAGCAGTACTTC
>14|NA|TRBJ2-5|NA|TRBV19
CASSITANQETQYF
TGTGCCAGTAGTATCACAGCTAACCAAGAGACCCAGTACTTC
>15|NA|TRBJ2-3|NA|TRBV29-1
CSVRRGLSSTDTQYF
TGCAGCGTTCGGAGGGGGCTATCGAGCACAGATACGCAGTATTTT
>15|NA|TRBJ2-7|TRBD2|TRBV14
CASSPLWGGSYEQYF
TGTGCCAGCAGCCCCCTTTGGGGGGGGTCCTACGAGCAGTACTTC
>13|NA|TRBJ2-7|NA|TRBV15
CATSREIQYEQYF
TGTGCCACCAGCAGGGAAATCCAGTACGAGCAGTACTTC
>17|NA|TRBJ2-3|NA|TRBV7-9
CASSGIRNTKSTDTQYF
TGTGCCAGCAGTGGGATCCGAAACACCAAAAGCACAGATACGCAGTATTTT
>15|NA|TRBJ2-3|NA|TRBV27
CASSFRLASTDTQYF
TGTGCCAGCAGTTTTCGCCTAGCAAGCACAGATACGCAGTATTTT
>13|NA|TRBJ2-7|NA|TRBV30
CAWVIGTSYEQYF
TGTGCCTGGGTTATAGGGACCTCCTACGAGCAGTACTTC
>13|NA|TRBJ2-5|NA|TRBV9
CASSGGSKETQYF
TGTGCCAGCAGTGGGGGCAGTAAAGAGACCCAGTACTTC
>12|NA|TRBJ1-5|NA|TRBV28
CASMNLGEPQHF
TGTGCCAGCATGAACCTCGGGGAGCCCCAGCATTTT
>12|NA|TRBJ2-7|TRBD1|TRBV28
CASSWGRGEQYF
TGTGCCAGCAGTTGGGGCAGGGGGGAGCAGTACTTC
>17|NA|TRBJ1-2|TRBD1|TRBV4-3
CASSSRDRGLGNYGYTF
TGCGCCAGCAGCTCCCGGGACAGGGGGTTAGGTAACTATGGCTACACCTTC
>15|NA|TRBJ2-6|NA|TRBV6-5
CASSYGFSGANVLTF
TGTGCCAGCAGTTACGGGTTCTCTGGGGCCAACGTCCTGACTTTC
>14|NA|TRBJ2-5|NA|TRBV4-3
CASSQGRGRETQYF
TGCGCCAGCAGCCAAGGTCGGGGGCGGGAGACCCAGTACTTC
>12|NA|TRBJ2-3|TRBD2|TRBV19
CASRGLADTQYF
TGTGCCAGTAGAGGACTAGCAGATACGCAGTATTTT
>13|once|TRBJ1-1|NA|TRBV19
CASSMKGGTEAFF
TGTGCCAGTAGTATGAAGGGCGGCACTGAAGCTTTCTTT
>13|medium-sized|TRBJ2-2|TRBD2|TRBV2
CASIAGETGELFF
TGTGCCAGCATCGCGGGGGAGACCGGGGAGCTGTTTTTT
>18|NA|TRBJ2-3|TRBD2|TRBV5-1
CASSFSEPGLSSTDTQYF
TGCGCCAGCAGCTTCTCTGAACCGGGACTATCTAGCACAGATACGCAGTATTTT
>15|NA|TRBJ1-1|NA|TRBV7-3
CASSLNPQVNTEAFF
TGTGCCAGCAGCTTAAATCCACAGGTGAACACTGAAGCTTTCTTT
>11|NA|TRBJ2-7|NA|TRBV7-2
CASSPSYEQYF
TGTGCCAGCAGCCCCTCCTACGAGCAGTACTTC
>16|NA|TRBJ2-2|NA|TRBV7-6
CASSLVGYGNTGELFF
TGTGCCAGCAGCTTAGTGGGTTACGGTAACACCGGGGAGCTGTTTTTT
>14|NA|TRBJ2-3|TRBD2|TRBV5-1
CASSSGLATDTQYF
TGCGCCAGCAGCTCCGGACTAGCTACAGATACGCAGTATTTT
>20|NA|TRBJ1-5|NA|TRBV5-1
CASSLVHPTEPFCRNQPQHF
TGCGCCAGCAGCTTGGTCCACCCGACAGAGCCCTTTTGTCGCAATCAGCCCCAGCATTTT
>15|few|TRBJ1-6|TRBD1|TRBV11-2
CASSFSGQNNSPLHF
TGTGCCAGCAGCTTTTCGGGACAGAATAATTCACCCCTCCACTTT
>14|NA|TRBJ1-1|NA|TRBV6-1
CASSVLGDGTEAFF
TGTGCCAGCAGTGTCTTGGGAGACGGAACTGAAGCTTTCTTT
>12|NA|TRBJ1-5|NA|TRBV2
CASSQRPSTQHF
TGTGCCAGCAGCCAACGACCCAGTACCCAGCATTTT
>14|NA|TRBJ1-4|TRBD1|TRBV19
CASTEGTANEKLFF
TGTGCCAGTACCGAAGGGACAGCAAATGAAAAACTGTTTTTT
>16|few|TRBJ1-1|NA|TRBV9
CASSVVIGAGATEAFF
TGTGCCAGCAGCGTAGTTATAGGGGCGGGAGCGACTGAAGCTTTCTTT
>15|NA|TRBJ2-7|NA|TRBV10-2
CASSGKGVSSYEQYF
TGCGCCAGCAGTGGTAAGGGGGTCAGCTCCTACGAGCAGTACTTC
>16|NA|TRBJ2-2|TRBD1|TRBV7-8
CASSPRDRGLGGELFF
TGTGCCAGCAGCCCGAGGGACAGGGGGCTCGGCGGGGAGCTGTTTTTT
>15|NA|TRBJ2-3|NA|TRBV15
CATSARTIAADTQYF
TGTGCCACCAGCGCCCGGACGATCGCAGCGGATACGCAGTATTTT
>15|once|TRBJ1-1|NA|TRBV5-6
CASSLVQNMNTEAFF
TGTGCCAGCAGCTTGGTACAGAACATGAACACTGAAGCTTTCTTT
>13|NA|TRBJ2-7|NA|TRBV28
CASSLSHSHEQYF
TGTGCCAGCAGTTTATCTCATTCCCACGAGCAGTACTTC
>15|NA|TRBJ2-3|NA|TRBV5-1
CASSPGHGDTDTQYF
TGCGCCAGCAGCCCGGGACACGGTGACACAGATACGCAGTATTTT
>17|few|TRBJ1-1|TRBD1|TRBV9
CASSPRDRGVEGTEAFF
TGTGCCAGCAGCCCTCGGGACAGGGGGGTTGAAGGGACTGAAGCTTTCTTT
>12|NA|TRBJ1-4|NA|TRBV28
CASRRPFEKLFF
TGTGCCAGCAGACGTCCTTTTGAAAAACTGTTTTTT
>11|few|TRBJ1-1|NA|TRBV30
CAWRMRTEAFF
TGTGCCTGGAGGATGAGAACTGAAGCTTTCTTT
>17|NA|TRBJ1-4|TRBD1|TRBV5-6
CASSDRQGATTNEKLFF
TGTGCCAGCAGCGATCGACAGGGGGCCACAACTAATGAAAAACTGTTTTTT
>12|NA|TRBJ2-5|NA|TRBV29-1
CSVRTDQETQYF
TGCAGCGTGAGGACAGACCAAGAGACCCAGTACTTC
>15|once|TRBJ2-5|NA|TRBV18
CASSPYPRTEGTQYF
TGTGCCAGCTCACCATATCCGCGAACCGAGGGGACCCAGTACTTC
>16|once|TRBJ1-6|NA|TRBV5-1
CASSLVSDRSVSPLHF
TGCGCCAGCAGCTTGGTTTCTGACAGGTCCGTCTCACCCCTCCACTTT
>15|NA|TRBJ2-1|NA|TRBV7-3
CASSLRGISYNEQFF
TGTGCCAGCAGCTTAAGGGGGATATCCTACAATGAGCAGTTCTTC
>15|medium-sized|TRBJ1-2|NA|TRBV19
CASSMSREVLYGYTF
TGTGCCAGTAGTATGAGCAGGGAGGTTTTATATGGCTACACCTTC
>15|NA|TRBJ1-2|TRBD1|TRBV7-2
CASSLLQGAEGGYTF
TGTGCCAGCAGCTTATTACAGGGGGCGGAGGGTGGCTACACCTTC
>14|NA|TRBJ2-5|TRBD2|TRBV2
CASSVRTRAETQYF
TGTGCCAGCAGTGTAAGGACTAGGGCAGAGACCCAGTACTTC
>15|NA|TRBJ2-7|TRBD1|TRBV18
CASSLSRDRAHEQYF
TGTGCCAGCTCACTATCTCGGGACAGGGCCCACGAGCAGTACTTC